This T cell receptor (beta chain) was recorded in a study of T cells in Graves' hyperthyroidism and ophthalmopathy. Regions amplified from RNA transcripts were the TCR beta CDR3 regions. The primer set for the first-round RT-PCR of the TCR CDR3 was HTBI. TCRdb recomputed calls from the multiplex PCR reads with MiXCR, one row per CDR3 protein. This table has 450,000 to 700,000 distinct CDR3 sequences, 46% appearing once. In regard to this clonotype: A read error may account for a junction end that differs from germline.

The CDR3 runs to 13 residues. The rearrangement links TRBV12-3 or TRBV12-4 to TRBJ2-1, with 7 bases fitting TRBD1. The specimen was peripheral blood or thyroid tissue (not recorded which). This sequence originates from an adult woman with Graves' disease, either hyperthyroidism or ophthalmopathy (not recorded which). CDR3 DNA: TGTGCCAGCAGTTACTCTCAAAGGGGGCTGGGGCCCTTC. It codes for CASSYSQRGLGPF.